This T cell receptor beta chain was recovered during a study of blood T cell repertoires in COVID-19. The wider study: The analysed material was cDNA or gDNA that came from T cells, B-cell-depleted T cells, or PBMCs.

The CDR3 covers 18 residues. The germline V gene has CDR1 MDHEN and CDR2 SYDVKM. V lost 3 bases, J lost 0 bases, and 15 bases lay in between. Per the study methods: Quantification of nucleated cells was approximated via reference gene primer amplification. Libraries were prepared by immunoSEQ multiplex PCR; TCRdb keeps only in-frame clonotypes and omits some of them. That table supplies the V and J calls and clone size; D and trimming were determined from the DNA. The sample yields over 150,000 clones, around 80% seen once. The material sequenced was peripheral blood. The receptor was isolated from a woman aged 60-75 years with acute or convalescent COVID-19. V and J are TRBV28 and TRBJ1-6, with a weak D call TRBD1 (6 bases). CDR3 DNA: TGTGCCAGCAGTTTTGAGGGGGTCTTGAGCTCCTATAATTCACCCCTCCACTTT. Its translation is CASSFEGVLSSYNSPLHF.